A few counts support the clone carrying this T cell receptor beta chain. The data are from a study of read filtering for tumor transcriptome and immune sequencing. From germline, CDR1 is KGHSH and CDR2 LQKENI. V shed 0 bases and J shed 3 bases, with 15 bases lying between them. This CDR3 spans 17 amino acids. The library was built from 400 to 500 ng RNA with molecular barcoded adaptors for alpha/delta and beta/gamma chains. One entry per CDR3 protein, called by TCRdb with MiXCR from the reads. The sample records some 15,000 distinct CDR3 sequences, roughly 20% being singletons. This sequence was found in a donor aged 40 or over with multiple myeloma. J is TRBJ2-1 and V is TRBV18; tentatively, D is TRBD1 or TRBD2 (5 bases each). The sample consisted of a population of CD138-negative cells sorted from bone marrow. The DNA for the CDR3 is TGTGCCAGCTCACCACCGGGTTCCGGGGCGGACTACAATGAGCAGTTCTTC. Amino acid sequence: CASSPPGSGADYNEQFF.